This T cell receptor (beta chain) was identified during a study of OX40 agonist ivuxolimab in advanced cancers. Study-level points and caveats: Partial responders at 0.1-3.0 mg/kg had among the lowest clonal expansion.

Repertoires were generated with immunoSEQ multiplex PCR, while TCRdb's copy carries only in-frame clones and drops some. The data hold more than 50,000 clones, with about 83% observed a single time. In regard to this clone: Its antigen remains unknown.

The CDR3 sequence is 15 residues long. V lost 4 bases and J lost 3; bases outside the gene matches: 6. CDR1 and CDR2 (germline): LGHNA, YSLEER. The clonotype was recovered from an adult with an advanced solid tumor such as melanoma, head and neck, liver or kidney cancer. The specimen comprised CD4+ or CD8+ T cells sorted from blood, sampled in a trial of the OX40 agonist ivuxolimab. The chain recombines TRBV4-3 with TRBJ1-2; 9 bases align to TRBD1. CDR3 in amino acids: CASSLQTGGDYGYTF. The CDR3 region has the DNA TGCGCCAGCAGCCTGCAGACAGGGGGAGACTATGGCTACACCTTC.